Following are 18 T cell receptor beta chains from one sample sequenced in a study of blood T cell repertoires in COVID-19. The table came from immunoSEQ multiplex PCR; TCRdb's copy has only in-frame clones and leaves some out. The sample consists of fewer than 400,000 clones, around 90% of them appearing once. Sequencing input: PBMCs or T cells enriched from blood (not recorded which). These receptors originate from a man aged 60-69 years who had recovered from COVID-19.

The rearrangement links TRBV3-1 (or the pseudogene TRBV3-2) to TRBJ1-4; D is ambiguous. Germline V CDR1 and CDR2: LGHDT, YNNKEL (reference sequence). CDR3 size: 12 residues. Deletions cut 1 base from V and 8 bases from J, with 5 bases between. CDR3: CASSQGREKLFF. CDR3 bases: TGTGCCAGCAGCCAAGGTCGGGAAAAACTGTTTTTT.

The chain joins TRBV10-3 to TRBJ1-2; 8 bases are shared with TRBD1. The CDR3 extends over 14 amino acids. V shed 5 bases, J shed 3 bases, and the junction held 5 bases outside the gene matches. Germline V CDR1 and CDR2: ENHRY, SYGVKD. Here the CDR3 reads CAISWTGKDYGYTF. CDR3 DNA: TGTGCCATCAGTTGGACAGGGAAGGACTATGGCTACACCTTC.

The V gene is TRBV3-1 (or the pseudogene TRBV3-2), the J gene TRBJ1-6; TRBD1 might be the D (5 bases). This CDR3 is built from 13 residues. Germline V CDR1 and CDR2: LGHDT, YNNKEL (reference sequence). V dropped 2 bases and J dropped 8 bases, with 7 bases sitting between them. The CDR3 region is CASSQSGDSPLHF. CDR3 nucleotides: TGTGCCAGCAGCCAATCGGGGGATTCACCCCTCCACTTT.

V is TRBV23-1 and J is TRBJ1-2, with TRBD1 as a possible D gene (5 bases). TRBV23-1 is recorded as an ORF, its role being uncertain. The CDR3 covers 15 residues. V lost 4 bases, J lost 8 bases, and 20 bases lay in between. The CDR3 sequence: CASSRTGGVRLGYTF. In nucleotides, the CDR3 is TGCGCCAGCAGTCGAACTGGGGGGGTTCGATTAGGCTACACCTTC.

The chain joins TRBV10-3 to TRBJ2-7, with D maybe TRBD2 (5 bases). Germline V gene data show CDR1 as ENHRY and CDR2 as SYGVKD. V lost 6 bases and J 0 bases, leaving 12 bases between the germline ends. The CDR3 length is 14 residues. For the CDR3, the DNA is TGTGCCATCAGGAGGGAAGGAGGCTCCTACGAGCAGTACTTC. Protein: CAIRREGGSYEQYF.

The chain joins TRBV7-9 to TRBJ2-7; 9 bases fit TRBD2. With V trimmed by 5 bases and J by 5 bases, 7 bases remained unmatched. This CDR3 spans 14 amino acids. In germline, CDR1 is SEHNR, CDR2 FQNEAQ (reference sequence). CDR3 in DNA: TGTGCCAGCAGCCTTAGCGGGAGCGCCAACGAGCAGTACTTC. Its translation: CASSLSGSANEQYF.

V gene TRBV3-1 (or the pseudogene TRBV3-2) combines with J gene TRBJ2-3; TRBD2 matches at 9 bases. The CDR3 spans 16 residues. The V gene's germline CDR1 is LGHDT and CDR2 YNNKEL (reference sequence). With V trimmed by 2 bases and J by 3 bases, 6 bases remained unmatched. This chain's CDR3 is CASSQSSGIGTDTQYF. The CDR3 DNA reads TGTGCCAGCAGCCAATCTAGCGGGATTGGGACAGATACGCAGTATTTT.

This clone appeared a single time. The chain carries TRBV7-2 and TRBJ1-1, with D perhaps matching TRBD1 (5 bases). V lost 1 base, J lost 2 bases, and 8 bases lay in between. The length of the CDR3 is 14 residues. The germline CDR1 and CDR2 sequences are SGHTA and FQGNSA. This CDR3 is CASSLGQFNTEAFF. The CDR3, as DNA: TGTGCCAGCAGCTTAGGACAGTTTAACACTGAAGCTTTCTTT. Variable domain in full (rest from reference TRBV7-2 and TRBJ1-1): GAGVSQSPSNKVTEKGKDVELRCDPISGHTALYWYRQSLGQGLEFLIYFQGNSAPDKSGLPSDRFSAERTGGSVSTLTIQRTQQEDSAVYLCASSLGQFNTEAFFGQGTRLTVV.

CDR3 nucleotides: TGTGCCAGCAGCTCCAGGGGGACGAACACTGAAGCTTTCTTT. It yields the protein CASSSRGTNTEAFF. The V call is TRBV7-9, the J call TRBJ1-1, with TRBD1 matching 7 bases. Germline V gives CDR1 SEHNR, CDR2 FQNEAQ (reference sequence). J gave up 1 base and V 4 bases, and 3 bases lay outside the gene matches. The CDR3 contains 14 residues.

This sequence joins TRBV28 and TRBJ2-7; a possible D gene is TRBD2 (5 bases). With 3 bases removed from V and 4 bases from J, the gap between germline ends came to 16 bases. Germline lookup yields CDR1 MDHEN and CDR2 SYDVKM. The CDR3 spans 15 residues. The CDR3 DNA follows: TGTGCCAGCAGTTTTCCCTTGACCGGGAAGTACGAGCAGTACTTC. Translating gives CASSFPLTGKYEQYF.

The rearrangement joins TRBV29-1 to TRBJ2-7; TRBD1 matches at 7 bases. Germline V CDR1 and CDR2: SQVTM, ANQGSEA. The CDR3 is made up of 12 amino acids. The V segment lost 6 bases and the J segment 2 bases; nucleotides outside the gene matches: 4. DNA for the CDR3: TGCAGCGTCCTCGGGACAGCCTACGAGCAGTACTTC. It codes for CSVLGTAYEQYF.

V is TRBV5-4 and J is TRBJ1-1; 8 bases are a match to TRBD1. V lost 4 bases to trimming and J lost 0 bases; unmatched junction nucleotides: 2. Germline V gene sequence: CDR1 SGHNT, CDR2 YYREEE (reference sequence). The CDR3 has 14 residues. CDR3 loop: CASSPGGMNTEAFF. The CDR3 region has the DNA TGTGCCAGCAGCCCAGGGGGCATGAACACTGAAGCTTTCTTT.

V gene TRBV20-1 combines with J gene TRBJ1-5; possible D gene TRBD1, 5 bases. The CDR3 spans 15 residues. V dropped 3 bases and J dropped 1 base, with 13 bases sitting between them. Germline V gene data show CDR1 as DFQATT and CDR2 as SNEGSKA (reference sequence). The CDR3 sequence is CSASLREGSNQPQHF. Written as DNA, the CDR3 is TGCAGTGCTAGTCTCAGGGAGGGGAGCAATCAGCCCCAGCATTTT.

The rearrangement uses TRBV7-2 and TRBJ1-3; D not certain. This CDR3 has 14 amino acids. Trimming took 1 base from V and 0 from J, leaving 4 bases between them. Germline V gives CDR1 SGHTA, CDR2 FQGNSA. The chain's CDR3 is CASSLGVSGNTIYF. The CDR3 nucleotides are TGTGCCAGCAGCTTAGGAGTCTCTGGAAACACCATATATTTT. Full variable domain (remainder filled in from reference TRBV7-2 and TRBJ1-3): GAGVSQSPSNKVTEKGKDVELRCDPISGHTALYWYRQSLGQGLEFLIYFQGNSAPDKSGLPSDRFSAERTGGSVSTLTIQRTQQEDSAVYLCASSLGVSGNTIYFGEGSWLTVV.

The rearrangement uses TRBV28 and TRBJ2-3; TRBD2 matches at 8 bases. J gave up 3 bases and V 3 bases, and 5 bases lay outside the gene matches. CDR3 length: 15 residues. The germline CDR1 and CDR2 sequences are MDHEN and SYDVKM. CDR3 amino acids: CASSFSGGPTDTQYF. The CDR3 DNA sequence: TGTGCCAGCAGTTTTTCGGGAGGGCCAACAGATACGCAGTATTTT.

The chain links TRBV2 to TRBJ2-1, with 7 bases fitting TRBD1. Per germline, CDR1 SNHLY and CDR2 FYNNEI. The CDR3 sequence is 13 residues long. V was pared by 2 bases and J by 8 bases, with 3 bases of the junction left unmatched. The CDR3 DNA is TGTGCCAGCAGTGAAAACAGGGGTGATGAGCAGTTCTTC. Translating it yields CASSENRGDEQFF.

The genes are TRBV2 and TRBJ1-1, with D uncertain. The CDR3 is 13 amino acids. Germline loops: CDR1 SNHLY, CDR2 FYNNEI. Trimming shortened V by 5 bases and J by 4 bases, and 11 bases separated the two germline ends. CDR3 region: CASSSGVGTEAFF. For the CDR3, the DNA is TGTGCCAGCAGTTCCGGGGTGGGCACTGAAGCTTTCTTT.

The CDR3 spells CASSQDKFALSTDTQYF. Here the CDR3 DNA reads TGTGCCAGCAGCCAAGATAAGTTCGCGCTAAGCACAGATACGCAGTATTTT. The chain couples TRBV14 to TRBJ2-3; the D is unclear. The CDR3 extends over 17 amino acids. Per the germline V gene, CDR1 is SGHDN and CDR2 is FVKESK. Trimming took 0 bases from V and 0 from J, leaving 13 bases between them.